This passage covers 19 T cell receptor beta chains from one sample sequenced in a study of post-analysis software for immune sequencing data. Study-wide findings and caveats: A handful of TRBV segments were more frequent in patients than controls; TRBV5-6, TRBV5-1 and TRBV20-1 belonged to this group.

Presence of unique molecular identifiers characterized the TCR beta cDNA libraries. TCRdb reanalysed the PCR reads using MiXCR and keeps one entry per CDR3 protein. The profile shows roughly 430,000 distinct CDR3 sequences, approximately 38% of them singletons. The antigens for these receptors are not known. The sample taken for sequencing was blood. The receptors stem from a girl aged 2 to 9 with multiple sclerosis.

This CDR3 reads CASSWRRGRENEQFF. CDR3 nucleotides: TGTGCCAGCAGTTGGCGGCGCGGGAGGGAGAATGAGCAGTTCTTC. The chain combines TRBV12-3 or TRBV12-4 with TRBJ2-1; TRBD2 matches at 9 bases. V lost 4 bases to trimming and J lost 7 bases; unmatched junction nucleotides: 8. The CDR3 extends over 15 amino acids.

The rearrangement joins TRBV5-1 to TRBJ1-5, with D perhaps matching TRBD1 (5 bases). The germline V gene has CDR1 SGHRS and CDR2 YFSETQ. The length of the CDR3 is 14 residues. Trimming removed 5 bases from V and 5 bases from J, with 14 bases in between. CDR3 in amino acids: CASRSDGGDQPQHF. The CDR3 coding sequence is TGCGCCAGCAGGTCCGATGGAGGGGATCAGCCCCAGCATTTT.

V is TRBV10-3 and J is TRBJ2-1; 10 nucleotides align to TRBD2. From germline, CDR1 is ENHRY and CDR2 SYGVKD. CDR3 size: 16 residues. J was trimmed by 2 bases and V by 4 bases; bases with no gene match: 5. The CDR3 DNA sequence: TGTGCCATCAGTGTTGGGCTAGCGGGGGCCTACAATGAGCAGTTCTTC. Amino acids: CAISVGLAGAYNEQFF.

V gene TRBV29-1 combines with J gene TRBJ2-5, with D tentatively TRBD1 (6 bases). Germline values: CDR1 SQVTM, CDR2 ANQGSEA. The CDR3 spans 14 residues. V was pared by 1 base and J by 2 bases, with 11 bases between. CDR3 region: CSVEAGHGQETQYF. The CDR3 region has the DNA TGCAGCGTTGAAGCGGGACACGGGCAAGAGACCCAGTACTTC.

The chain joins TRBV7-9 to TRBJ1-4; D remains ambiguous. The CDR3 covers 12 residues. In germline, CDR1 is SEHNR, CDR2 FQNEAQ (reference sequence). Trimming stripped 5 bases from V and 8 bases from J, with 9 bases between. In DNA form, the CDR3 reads TGTGCCAGCAGCCGCATTAGGGAAAAACTGTTTTTT. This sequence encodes CASSRIREKLFF.

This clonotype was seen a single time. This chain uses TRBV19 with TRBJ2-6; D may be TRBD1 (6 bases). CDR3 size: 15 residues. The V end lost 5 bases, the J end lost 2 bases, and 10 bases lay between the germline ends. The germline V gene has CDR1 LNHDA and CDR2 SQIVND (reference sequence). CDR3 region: CASSGTGTGANVLTF. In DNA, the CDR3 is TGTGCCAGTAGTGGCACAGGGACTGGGGCCAACGTCCTGACTTTC.

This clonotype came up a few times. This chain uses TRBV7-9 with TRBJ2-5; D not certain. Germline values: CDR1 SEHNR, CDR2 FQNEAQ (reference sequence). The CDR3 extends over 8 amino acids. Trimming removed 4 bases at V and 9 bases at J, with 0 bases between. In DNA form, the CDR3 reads TGTGCCAGCAGCTCCCAGTACTTC. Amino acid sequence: CASSSQYF. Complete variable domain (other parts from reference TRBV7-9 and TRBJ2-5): DTGVSQNPRHKITKRGQNVTFRCDPISEHNRLYWYRQTLGQGPEFLTYFQNEAQLEKSRLLSDRFSAERPKGSFSTLEIQRTEQGDSAMYLCASSSQYFGPGTRLLVL.

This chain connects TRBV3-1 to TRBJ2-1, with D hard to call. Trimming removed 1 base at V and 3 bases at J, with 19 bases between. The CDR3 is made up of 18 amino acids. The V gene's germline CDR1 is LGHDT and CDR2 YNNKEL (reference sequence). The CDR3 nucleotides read TGTGCCAGCAGCCAAGGACTTGCTCCCCAGCTGTTCTACAATGAGCAGTTCTTC. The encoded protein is CASSQGLAPQLFYNEQFF.

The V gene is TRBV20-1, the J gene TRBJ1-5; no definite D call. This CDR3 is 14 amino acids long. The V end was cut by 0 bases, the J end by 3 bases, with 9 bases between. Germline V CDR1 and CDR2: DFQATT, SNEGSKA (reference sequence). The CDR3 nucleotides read TGCAGTGCTAGAGAAGGGTCACACAATCAGCCCCAGCATTTT. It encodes CSAREGSHNQPQHF.

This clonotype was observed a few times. Here the CDR3 DNA reads TGTGCCAGCACCTACAGTTGGGGGCTATCGGGCTATGGCTACACCTTC. Protein: CASTYSWGLSGYGYTF. This chain links TRBV5-5 with TRBJ1-2, with a possible D match to TRBD1 (6 bases). V was trimmed by 6 bases and J by 4 bases, leaving 22 bases between them. This CDR3 is 16 amino acids long. Germline values: CDR1 SGHKS, CDR2 YYEKEE (reference sequence).

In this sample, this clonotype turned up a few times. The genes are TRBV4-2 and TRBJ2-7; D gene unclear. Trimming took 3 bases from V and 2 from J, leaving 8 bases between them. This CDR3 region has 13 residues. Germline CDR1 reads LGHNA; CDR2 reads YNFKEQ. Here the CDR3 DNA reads TGTGCCAGCAGCCATTCAGGAGCCTACGAGCAGTACTTC. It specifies CASSHSGAYEQYF.

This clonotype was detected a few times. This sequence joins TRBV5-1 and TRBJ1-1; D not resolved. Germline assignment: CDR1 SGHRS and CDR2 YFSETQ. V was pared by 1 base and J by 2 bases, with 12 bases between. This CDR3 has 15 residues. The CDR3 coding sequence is TGCGCCAGCAGCTTGATTTATCGGGGAAACACTGAAGCTTTCTTT. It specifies CASSLIYRGNTEAFF.

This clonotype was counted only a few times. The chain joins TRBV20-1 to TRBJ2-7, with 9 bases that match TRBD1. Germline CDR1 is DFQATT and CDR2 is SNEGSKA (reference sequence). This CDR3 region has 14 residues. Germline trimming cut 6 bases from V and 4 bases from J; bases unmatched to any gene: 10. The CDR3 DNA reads TGCAGTGCCCAGGGGGAACAGGGGGCTTACGAGCAGTACTTC. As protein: CSAQGEQGAYEQYF.

The CDR3 coding sequence is TGTGCCAGCAGCCCGAGCGGGACAGCTGGCTACGAGCAGTACTTC. It encodes CASSPSGTAGYEQYF. V gene TRBV12-3 or TRBV12-4 combines with J gene TRBJ2-7; D is possibly TRBD1 or TRBD2 (7 bases each). The CDR3 extends over 15 amino acids. V was clipped by 6 bases and J by 3 bases, with 18 bases between them.

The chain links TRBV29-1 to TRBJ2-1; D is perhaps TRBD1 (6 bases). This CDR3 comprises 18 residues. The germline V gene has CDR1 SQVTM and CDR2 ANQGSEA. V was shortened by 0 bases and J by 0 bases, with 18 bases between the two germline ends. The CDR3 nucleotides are TGCAGCGTTGAAGATGGCTATTACAGGGAAAGCTCCTACAATGAGCAGTTCTTC. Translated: CSVEDGYYRESSYNEQFF.

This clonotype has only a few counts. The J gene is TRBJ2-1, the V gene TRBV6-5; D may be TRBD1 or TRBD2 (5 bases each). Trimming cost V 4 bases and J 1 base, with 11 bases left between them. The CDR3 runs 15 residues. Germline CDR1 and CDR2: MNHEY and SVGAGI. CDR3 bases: TGTGCCAGCAGTTGGCAGGGCGGGTCCTACAATGAGCAGTTCTTC. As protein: CASSWQGGSYNEQFF.

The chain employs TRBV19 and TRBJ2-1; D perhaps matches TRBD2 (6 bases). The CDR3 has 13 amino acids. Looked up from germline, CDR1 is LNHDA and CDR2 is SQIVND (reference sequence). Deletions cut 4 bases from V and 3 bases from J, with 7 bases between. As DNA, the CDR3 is TGTGCCAGTAGTAGGGGACTCTACAATGAGCAGTTCTTC. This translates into CASSRGLYNEQFF.

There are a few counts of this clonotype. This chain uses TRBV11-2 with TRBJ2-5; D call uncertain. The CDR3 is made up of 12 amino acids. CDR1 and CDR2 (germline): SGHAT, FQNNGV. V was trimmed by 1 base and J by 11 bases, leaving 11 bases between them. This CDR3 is CASSLVRYQQYF. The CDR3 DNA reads TGTGCCAGCAGCTTAGTGAGGTACCAGCAGTACTTC. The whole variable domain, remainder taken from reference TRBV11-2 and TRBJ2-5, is EAGVAQSPRYKIIEKRQSVAFWCNPISGHATLYWYQQILGQGPKLLIQFQNNGVVDDSQLPKDRFSAERLKGVDSTLKIQPAKLEDSAVYLCASSLVRYQQYFGPGTRLLVL.

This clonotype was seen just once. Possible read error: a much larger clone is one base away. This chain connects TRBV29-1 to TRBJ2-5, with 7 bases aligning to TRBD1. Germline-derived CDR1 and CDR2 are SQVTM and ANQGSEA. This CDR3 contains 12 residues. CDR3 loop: CSVGQKQDTQYF. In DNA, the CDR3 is TGCAGCGTGGGACAGAAGCAAGACACCCAGTACTTC.